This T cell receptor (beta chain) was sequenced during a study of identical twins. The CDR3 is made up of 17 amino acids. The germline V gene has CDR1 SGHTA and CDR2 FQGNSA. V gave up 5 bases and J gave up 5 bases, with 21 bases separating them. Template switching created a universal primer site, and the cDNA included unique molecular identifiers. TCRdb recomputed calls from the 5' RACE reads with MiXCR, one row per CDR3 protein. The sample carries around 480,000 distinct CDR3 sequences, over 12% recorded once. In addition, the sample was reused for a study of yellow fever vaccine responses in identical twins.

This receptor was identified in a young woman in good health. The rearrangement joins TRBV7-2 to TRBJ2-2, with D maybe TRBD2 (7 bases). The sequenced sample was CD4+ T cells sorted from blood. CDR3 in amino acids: CASSPRLRGASTGELFF. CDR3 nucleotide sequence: TGTGCCAGCAGCCCCCGTCTTCGGGGGGCCTCAACCGGGGAGCTGTTTTTT.